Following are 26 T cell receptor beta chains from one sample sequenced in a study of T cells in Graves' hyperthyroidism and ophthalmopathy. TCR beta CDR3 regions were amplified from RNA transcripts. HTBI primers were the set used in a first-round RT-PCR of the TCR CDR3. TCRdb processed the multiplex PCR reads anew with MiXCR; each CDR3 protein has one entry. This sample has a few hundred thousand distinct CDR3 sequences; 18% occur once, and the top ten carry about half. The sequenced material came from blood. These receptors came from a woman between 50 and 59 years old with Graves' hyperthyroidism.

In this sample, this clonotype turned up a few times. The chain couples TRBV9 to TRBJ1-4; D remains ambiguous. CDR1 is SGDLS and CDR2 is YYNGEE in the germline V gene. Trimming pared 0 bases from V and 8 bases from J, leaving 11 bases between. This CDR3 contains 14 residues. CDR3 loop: CASSVASRREKLFF. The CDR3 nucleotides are TGTGCCAGCAGCGTAGCTAGTCGGAGGGAAAAACTGTTTTTT.

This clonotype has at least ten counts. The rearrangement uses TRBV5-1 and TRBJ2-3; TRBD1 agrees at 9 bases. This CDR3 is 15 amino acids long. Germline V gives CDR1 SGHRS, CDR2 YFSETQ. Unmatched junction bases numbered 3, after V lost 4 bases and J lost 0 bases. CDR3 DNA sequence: TGCGCCAGCAGCCCTGGACAGGGGAGCACAGATACGCAGTATTTT. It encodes CASSPGQGSTDTQYF.

The CDR3 region has the DNA TGTGCCATCAGCGGGACTAGCGGGAGGGATCACTACGAGCAGTACTTC. Protein: CAISGTSGRDHYEQYF. The chain combines TRBV10-3 with TRBJ2-7; 16 positions match TRBD2. The CDR3 sequence is 16 residues long. Germline V gene data show CDR1 as ENHRY and CDR2 as SYGVKD. J was trimmed by 3 bases and V by 6 bases; bases with no gene match: 5.

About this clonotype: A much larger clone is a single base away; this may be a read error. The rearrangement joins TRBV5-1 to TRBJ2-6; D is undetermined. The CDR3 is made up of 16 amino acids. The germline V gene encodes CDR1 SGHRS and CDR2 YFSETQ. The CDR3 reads CANSLNLLSGANVLTF. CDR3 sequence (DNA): TGCGCCAACAGCTTGAACCTACTCTCTGGGGCCAACGTCCTGACTTTC. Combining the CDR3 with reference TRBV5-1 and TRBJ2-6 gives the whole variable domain KAGVTQTPRYLIKTRGQQVTLSCSPISGHRSVSWYQQTPGQGLQFLFEYFSETQRNKGNFPGRFSGRQFSNSRSEMNVSTLELGDSALYLCANSLNLLSGANVLTFGAGSRLTVL.

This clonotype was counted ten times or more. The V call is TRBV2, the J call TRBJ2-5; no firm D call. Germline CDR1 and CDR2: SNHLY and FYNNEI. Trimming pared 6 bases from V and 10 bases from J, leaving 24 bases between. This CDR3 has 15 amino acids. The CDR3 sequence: CASREQPSSGYGQYF. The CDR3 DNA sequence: TGTGCCAGCAGAGAACAACCGTCGTCCGGGTATGGCCAGTACTTC.

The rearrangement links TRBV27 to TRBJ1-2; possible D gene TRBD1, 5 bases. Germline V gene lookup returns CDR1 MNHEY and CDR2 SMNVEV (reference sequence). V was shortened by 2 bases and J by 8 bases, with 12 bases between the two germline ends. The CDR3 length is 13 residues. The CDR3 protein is CASSLRGGEGYTF. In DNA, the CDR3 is TGTGCCAGCAGTTTAAGGGGAGGTGAGGGCTACACCTTC.

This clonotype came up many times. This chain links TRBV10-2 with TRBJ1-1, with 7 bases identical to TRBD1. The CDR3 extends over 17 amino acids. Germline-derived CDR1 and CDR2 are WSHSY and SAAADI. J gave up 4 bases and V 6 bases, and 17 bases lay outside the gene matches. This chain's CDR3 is CASRATGDSQAVTEAFF. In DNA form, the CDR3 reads TGCGCCAGCAGGGCAACCGGGGACAGTCAGGCAGTCACTGAAGCTTTCTTT.

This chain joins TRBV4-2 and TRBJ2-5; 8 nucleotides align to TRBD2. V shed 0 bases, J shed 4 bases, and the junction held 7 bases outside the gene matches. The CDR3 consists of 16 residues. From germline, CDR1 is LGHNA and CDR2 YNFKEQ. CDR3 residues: CASSQESSGGGETQYF. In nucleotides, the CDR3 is TGTGCCAGCAGCCAAGAGTCCAGCGGGGGTGGAGAGACCCAGTACTTC.

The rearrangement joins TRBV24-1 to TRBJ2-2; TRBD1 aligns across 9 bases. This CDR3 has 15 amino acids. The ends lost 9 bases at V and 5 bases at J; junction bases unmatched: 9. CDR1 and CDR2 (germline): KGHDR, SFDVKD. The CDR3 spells CATYGQGSWTGELFF. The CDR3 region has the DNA TGTGCCACCTACGGACAGGGGAGCTGGACCGGGGAGCTGTTTTTT.

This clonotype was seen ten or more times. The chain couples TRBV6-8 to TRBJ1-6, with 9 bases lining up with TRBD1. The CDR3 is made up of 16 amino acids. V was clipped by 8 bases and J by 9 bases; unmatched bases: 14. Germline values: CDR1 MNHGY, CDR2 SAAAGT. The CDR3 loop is CASGVGPGQGASPLHF. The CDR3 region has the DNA TGTGCCAGCGGAGTGGGCCCGGGACAGGGTGCTTCACCCCTCCACTTT.

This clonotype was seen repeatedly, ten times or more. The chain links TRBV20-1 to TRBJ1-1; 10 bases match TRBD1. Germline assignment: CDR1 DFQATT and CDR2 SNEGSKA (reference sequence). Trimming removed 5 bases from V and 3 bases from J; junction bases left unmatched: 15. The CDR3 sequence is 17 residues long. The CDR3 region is CSAPDGDRGLLDTEAFF. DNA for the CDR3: TGCAGTGCTCCGGATGGAGACAGGGGGCTTCTGGACACTGAAGCTTTCTTT.

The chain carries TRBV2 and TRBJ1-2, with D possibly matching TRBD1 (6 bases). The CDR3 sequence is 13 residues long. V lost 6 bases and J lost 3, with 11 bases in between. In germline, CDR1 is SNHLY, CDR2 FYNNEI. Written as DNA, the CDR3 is TGTGCCAGCAGAGAGGCAGGGGACTATGGCTACACCTTC. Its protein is CASREAGDYGYTF.

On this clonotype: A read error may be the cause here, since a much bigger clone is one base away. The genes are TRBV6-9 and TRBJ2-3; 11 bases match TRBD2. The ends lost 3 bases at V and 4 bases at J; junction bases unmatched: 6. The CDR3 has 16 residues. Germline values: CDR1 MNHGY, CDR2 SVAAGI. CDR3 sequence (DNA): TGTGCCAGCAGTTACGTCCCTAGCGGGAGGCCAGATACGCAGTATTTT. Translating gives CASSYVPSGRPDTQYF.

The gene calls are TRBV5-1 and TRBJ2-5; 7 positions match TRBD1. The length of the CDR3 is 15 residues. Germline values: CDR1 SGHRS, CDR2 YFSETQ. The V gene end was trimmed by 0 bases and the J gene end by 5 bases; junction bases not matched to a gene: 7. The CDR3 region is CASSLDRGSSETQYF. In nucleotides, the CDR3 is TGCGCCAGCAGCTTGGACAGGGGTTCATCGGAGACCCAGTACTTC.

The CDR3 DNA reads as TGTGCCAGCAGCTCTGGACAGCCGGGACTAGCGGGCAAGAACACCGGGGAGCTGTTTTTT. Its translation is CASSSGQPGLAGKNTGELFF. The rearrangement joins TRBV11-2 to TRBJ2-2; 12 bases are a match to TRBD2. J gave up 1 base and V 4 bases, and 13 bases lay outside the gene matches. This CDR3 has 20 amino acids. Germline CDR1 and CDR2: SGHAT and FQNNGV.

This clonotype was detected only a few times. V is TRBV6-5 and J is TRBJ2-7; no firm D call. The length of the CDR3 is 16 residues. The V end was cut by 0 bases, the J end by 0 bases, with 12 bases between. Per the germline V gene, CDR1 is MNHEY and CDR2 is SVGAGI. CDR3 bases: TGTGCCAGCAGTTACTCGAGCGATTCAAGCTCCTACGAGCAGTACGTC. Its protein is CASSYSSDSSSYEQYV.

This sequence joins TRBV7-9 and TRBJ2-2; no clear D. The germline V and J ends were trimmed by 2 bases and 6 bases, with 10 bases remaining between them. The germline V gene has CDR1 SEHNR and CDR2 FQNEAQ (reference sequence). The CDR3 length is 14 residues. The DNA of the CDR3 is TGTGCCAGCAGCTTACAGGTCGCGGCCGGGGAGCTGTTTTTT. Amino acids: CASSLQVAAGELFF.

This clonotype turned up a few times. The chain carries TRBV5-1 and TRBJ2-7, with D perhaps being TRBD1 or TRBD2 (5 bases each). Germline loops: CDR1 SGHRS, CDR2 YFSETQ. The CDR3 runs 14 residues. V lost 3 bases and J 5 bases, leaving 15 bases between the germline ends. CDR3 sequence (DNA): TGCGCCAGCAGCTCGGGACGCAACCTCGACGAGCAGTACTTC. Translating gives CASSSGRNLDEQYF.

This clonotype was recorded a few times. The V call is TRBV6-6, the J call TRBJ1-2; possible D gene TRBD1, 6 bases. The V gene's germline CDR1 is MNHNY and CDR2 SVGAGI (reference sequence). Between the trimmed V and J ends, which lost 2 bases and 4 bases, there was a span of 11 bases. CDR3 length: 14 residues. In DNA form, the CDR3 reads TGTGCCAGCAGTTACAGGGACAAGAGCTATGGCTACACCTTC. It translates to CASSYRDKSYGYTF.

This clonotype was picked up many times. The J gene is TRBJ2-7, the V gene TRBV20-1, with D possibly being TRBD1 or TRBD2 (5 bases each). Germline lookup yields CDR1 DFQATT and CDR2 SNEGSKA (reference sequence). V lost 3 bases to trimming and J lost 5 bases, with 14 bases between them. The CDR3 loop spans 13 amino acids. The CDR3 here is CSASSGRKNEQYF. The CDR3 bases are TGCAGTGCTAGCTCGGGACGAAAAAACGAGCAGTACTTC.

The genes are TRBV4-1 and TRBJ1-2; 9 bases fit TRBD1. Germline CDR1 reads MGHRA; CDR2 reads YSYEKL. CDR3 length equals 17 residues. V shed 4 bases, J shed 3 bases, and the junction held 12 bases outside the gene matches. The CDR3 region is CASSPGGRTGADYGYTF. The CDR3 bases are TGCGCCAGCAGCCCAGGCGGGAGGACAGGGGCTGACTATGGCTACACCTTC.

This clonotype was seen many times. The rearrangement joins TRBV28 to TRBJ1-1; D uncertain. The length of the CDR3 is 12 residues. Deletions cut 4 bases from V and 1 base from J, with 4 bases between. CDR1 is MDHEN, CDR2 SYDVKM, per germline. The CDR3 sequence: CASSYQNTEAFF. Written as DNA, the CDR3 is TGTGCCAGCAGTTATCAGAACACTGAAGCTTTCTTT.

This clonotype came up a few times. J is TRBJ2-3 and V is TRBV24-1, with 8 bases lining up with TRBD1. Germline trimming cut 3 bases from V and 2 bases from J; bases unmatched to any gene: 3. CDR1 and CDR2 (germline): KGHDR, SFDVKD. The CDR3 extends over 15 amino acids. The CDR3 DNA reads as TGTGCCACCAGTGATCCGGGACAGGACACAGATACGCAGTATTTT. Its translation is CATSDPGQDTDTQYF.

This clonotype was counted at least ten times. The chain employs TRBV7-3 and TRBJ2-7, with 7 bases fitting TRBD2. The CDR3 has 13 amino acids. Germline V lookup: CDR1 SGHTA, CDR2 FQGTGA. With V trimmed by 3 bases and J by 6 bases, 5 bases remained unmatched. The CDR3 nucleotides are TGTGCCAGCAGCTTGGGACTATTCTCCGAGCAGTACTTC. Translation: CASSLGLFSEQYF.

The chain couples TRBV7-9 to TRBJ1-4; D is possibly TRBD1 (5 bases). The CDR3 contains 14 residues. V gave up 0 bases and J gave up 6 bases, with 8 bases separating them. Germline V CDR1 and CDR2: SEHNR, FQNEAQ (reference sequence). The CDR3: CASSLAGVDEKLFF. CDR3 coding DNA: TGTGCCAGCAGCTTAGCGGGGGTGGATGAAAAACTGTTTTTT.

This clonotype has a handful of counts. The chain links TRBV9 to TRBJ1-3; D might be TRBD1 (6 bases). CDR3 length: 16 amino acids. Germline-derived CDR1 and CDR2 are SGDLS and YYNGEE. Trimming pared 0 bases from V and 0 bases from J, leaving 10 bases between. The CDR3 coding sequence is TGTGCCAGCAGCGTAGAGGGGACACACTCTGGAAACACCATATATTTT. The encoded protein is CASSVEGTHSGNTIYF.